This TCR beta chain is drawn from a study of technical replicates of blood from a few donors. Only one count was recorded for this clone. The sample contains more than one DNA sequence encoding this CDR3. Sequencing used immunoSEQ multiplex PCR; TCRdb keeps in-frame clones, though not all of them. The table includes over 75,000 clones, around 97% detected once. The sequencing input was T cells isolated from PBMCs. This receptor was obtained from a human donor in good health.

The CDR3 sequence: CAISESRGTDTQYF. CDR3 DNA: TGTGCCATCAGTGAGTCGCGTGGCACAGATACGCAGTATTTT. The chain combines TRBV10-3 with TRBJ2-3; D gene ambiguous. The CDR3 contains 14 residues. V lost 0 bases to trimming and J lost 1 base, with 5 bases between them. Germline V gene lookup returns CDR1 ENHRY and CDR2 SYGVKD.